These T cell receptor beta chains were read from a single sample in a study of CXCR3-negative and CXCR3-positive naive CD8 T cells. TCRdb re-called the 5' RACE reads and gives one entry per CDR3 protein, without DNA. The listing records tens of thousands of distinct CDR3 sequences. The sequencing sample was made of naive CXCR3+ CD8+ T cells from blood. The receptor set was obtained from a human donor in good health. Some clones in this sample may be carry-over from other donors' samples. Both conserved end residues are part of each CDR3.

j_call,v_call,cdr3_aa
TRBJ1-2,TRBV6-5,CASRVGRIGGYTF
TRBJ2-7,TRBV6-2/TRBV6-3,CASSSSAGASYEQYF
TRBJ2-1,TRBV4-1,CASSLRLDLGNEQFF
TRBJ2-1,TRBV28,CASTLIRTDYNEQFF
TRBJ2-1,TRBV5-1,CASSLKYNEQFF
TRBJ2-1,TRBV28,CASSLRFNEQFF
TRBJ2-1,TRBV29-1,CSVEVGGRDRVYLEQFF
TRBJ2-7,TRBV12-3/TRBV12-4,CASGRTSYEQYF
TRBJ2-7,TRBV5-1,CASSLEDSPYEQYF
TRBJ2-3,TRBV18,CASSPVGLAGPNTDTQYF
TRBJ2-1,TRBV7-2,CASSLGDRDHLYNEQFF